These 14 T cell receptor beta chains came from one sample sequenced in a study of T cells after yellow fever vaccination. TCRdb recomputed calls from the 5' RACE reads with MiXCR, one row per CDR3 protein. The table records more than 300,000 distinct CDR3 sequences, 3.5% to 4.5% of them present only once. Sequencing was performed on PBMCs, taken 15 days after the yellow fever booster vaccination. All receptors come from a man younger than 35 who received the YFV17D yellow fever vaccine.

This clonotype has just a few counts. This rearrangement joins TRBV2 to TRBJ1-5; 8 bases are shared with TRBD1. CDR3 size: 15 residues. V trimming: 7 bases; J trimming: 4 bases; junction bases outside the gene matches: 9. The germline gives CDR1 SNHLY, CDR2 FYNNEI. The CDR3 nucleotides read TGTGCCAGCAAGGTCGAAACAGGGGGGAATCAGCCCCAGCATTTT. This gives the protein CASKVETGGNQPQHF.

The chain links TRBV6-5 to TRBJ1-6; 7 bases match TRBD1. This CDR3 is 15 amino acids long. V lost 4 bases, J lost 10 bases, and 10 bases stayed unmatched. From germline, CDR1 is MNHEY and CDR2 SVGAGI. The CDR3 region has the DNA TGTGCCAGCAGTTCAGAGGACAGGAGGGGCTCACCCCTCCACTTT. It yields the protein CASSSEDRRGSPLHF.

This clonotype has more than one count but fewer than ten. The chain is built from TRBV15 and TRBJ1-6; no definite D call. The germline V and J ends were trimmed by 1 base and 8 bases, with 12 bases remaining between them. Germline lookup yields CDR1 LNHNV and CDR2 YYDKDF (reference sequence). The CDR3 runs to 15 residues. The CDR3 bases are TGTGCCACCAGCAGAGTGTTCGTGGCAGATTCACCCCTCCACTTT. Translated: CATSRVFVADSPLHF.

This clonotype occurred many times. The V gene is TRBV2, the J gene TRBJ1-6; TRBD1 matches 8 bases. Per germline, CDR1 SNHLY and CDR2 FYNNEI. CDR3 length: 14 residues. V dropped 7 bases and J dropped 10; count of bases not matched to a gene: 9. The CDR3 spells CASTIPGQASPLHF. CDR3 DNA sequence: TGTGCCAGCACCATACCGGGACAGGCATCACCCCTCCACTTT.

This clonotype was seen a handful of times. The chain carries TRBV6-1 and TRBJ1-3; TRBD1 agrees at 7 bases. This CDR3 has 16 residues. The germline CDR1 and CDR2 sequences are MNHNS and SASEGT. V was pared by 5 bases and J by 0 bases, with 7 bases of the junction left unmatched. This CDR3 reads CASSTQDRTSGNTIYF. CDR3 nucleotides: TGTGCCAGCAGTACCCAGGACAGGACCTCTGGAAACACCATATATTTT.

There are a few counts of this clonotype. CDR3: CASSLPGTGELFF. The CDR3 DNA sequence: TGTGCCAGCAGTTTACCGGGCACCGGGGAGCTGTTTTTT. The genes are TRBV28 and TRBJ2-2; no definite D call. V was pared by 2 bases and J by 4 bases, with 5 bases between. The CDR3 has 13 residues. CDR1 and CDR2 from the germline V gene are MDHEN and SYDVKM.

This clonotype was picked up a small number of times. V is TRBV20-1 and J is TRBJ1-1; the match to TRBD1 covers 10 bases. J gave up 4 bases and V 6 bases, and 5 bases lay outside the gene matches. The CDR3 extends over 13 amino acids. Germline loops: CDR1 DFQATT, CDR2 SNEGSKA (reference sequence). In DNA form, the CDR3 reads TGCAGTGCGAGGACAGGGGGAATCACTGAAGCTTTCTTT. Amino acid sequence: CSARTGGITEAFF.

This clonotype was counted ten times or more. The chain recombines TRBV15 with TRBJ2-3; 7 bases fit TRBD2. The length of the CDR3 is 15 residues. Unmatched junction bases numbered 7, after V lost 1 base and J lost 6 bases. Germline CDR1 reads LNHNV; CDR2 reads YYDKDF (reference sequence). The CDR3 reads CATSRAGEGSDTQYF. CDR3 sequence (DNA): TGTGCCACCAGCAGAGCGGGGGAGGGGAGTGATACGCAGTATTTT.

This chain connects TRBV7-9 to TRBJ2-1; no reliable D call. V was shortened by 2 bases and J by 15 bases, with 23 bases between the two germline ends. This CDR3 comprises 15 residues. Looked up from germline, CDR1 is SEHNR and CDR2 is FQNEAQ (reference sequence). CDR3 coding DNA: TGTGCCAGCAGCTTAATAGCCCTACGGGCAATGAGTTTGTTCTTC. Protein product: CASSLIALRAMSLFF. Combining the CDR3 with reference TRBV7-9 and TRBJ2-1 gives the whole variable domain DTGVSQNPRHKITKRGQNVTFRCDPISEHNRLYWYRQTLGQGPEFLTYFQNEAQLEKSRLLSDRFSAERPKGSFSTLEIQRTEQGDSAMYLCASSLIALRAMSLFFGPGTRLTVL.

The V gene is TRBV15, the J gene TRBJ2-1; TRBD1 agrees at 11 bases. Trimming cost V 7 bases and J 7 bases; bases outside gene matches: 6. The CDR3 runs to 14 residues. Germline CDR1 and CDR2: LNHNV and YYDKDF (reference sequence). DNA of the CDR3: TGTGCCACCAAAAGTGGGACAGGGGGGAATGAGCAGTTCTTC. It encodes CATKSGTGGNEQFF.

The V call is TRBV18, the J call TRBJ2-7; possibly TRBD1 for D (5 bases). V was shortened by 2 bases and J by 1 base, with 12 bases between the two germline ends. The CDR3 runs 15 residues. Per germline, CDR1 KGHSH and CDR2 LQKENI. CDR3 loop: CASSPGRERSYEQYV. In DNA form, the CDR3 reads TGTGCCAGCTCACCAGGCAGGGAACGGTCCTACGAGCAGTACGTC.

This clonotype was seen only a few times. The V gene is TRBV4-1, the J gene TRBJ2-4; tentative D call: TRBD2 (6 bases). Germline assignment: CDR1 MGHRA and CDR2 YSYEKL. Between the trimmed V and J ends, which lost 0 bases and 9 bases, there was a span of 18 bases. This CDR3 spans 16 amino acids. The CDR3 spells CASSQDRDQGGGIQYF. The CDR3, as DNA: TGCGCCAGCAGCCAAGATCGGGACCAGGGAGGTGGCATTCAGTACTTC.

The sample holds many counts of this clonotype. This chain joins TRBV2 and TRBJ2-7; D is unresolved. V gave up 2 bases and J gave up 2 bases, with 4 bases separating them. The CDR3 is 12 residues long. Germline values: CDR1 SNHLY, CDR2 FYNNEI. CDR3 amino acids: CASSESAYEQYF. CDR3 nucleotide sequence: TGTGCCAGCAGTGAATCGGCCTACGAGCAGTACTTC.

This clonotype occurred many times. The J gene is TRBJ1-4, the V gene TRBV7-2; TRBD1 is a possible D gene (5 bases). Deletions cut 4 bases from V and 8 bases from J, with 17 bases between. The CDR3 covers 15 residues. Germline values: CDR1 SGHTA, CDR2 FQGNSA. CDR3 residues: CASSYQAGEGEKLFF. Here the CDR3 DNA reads TGTGCCAGCAGCTACCAAGCGGGGGAGGGGGAAAAACTGTTTTTT.